This T cell receptor beta chain was sequenced during a study of a mutant IDH1 vaccine in newly diagnosed glioma. Background on the study: Patients in the study were vaccinated eight times, receiving shots in weeks 1, 3, 5, 7, 11, 15, 19 and 23. Vaccination was launched 4-6 weeks after radiotherapy alone, or with temozolomide cycles.

Unmatched junction bases numbered 7, after V lost 8 bases and J lost 2 bases. Germline V lookup: CDR1 SGHRS, CDR2 YFSETQ. The CDR3 spans 14 residues. This clone occurred a few times. Antigen: not known. The assay was immunoSEQ multiplex PCR, and TCRdb's table has in-frame clones only and misses some. The data hold around 40,000 clones, with 70% to 90% observed a single time. The sample's time point: week 5, during vaccination. Doses of 300 ug of mutant IDH1 20-mer peptide were given with topical imiquimod. The rearrangement joins TRBV5-1 to TRBJ2-3, with 8 bases that match TRBD2. The TCR sequence derives from a middle-aged man with glioma. The source material was PBMCs, sampled from a glioma patient whose treatment included an IDH1 peptide vaccine. The DNA for the CDR3 is TGCGCCAGTCCCTCGGGGGGGGTCACAGATACGCAGTATTTT. It codes for CASPSGGVTDTQYF.